Below are 10 T cell receptor beta chains sequenced from a single sample in a study of tumor-infiltrating lymphocytes in primary liver carcinoma. Unsorted whole blood supplied the RNA, and germline DNA was extracted too. The investigators made TCR beta cDNA from 500 ng total RNA, using a constant-region primer. Three nested multiplex PCR rounds, a slightly modified ARM-PCR, produced the libraries for TCR beta. The study ran its first two PCR rounds for about 11 cycles each, using TRBV1-TRBV30 forward primers and a C-beta reverse primer. TCRdb re-called the multiplex PCR reads through MiXCR, storing one row per CDR3 protein. The sample has 330,000 or so distinct CDR3 sequences; about 61% are singletons. Source material: peripheral blood. The receptors were sampled from a man aged 40-49 years with primary liver carcinoma and hepatitis B virus infection.

This clonotype came up many times. The chain is built from TRBV5-6 and TRBJ2-3; the match to TRBD1 covers 8 bases. Germline V gene data show CDR1 as SGHDT and CDR2 as YYEEEE. CDR3 length equals 16 residues. Trimming cost V 1 base and J 0 bases; bases outside gene matches: 4. This chain's CDR3 is CASSLYQGASTDTQYF. The CDR3 DNA is TGTGCCAGCAGCTTGTATCAGGGGGCCAGCACAGATACGCAGTATTTT.

Remarks on this clonotype: A clone one base away is much larger, so this may be a read error. The gene calls are TRBV29-1 and TRBJ2-3, with TRBD1 identical over 8 bases. The CDR3 is 15 residues long. CDR1 and CDR2 (germline): SQVTM, ANQGSEA. V was pared by 5 bases and J by 0 bases, with 7 bases of the junction left unmatched. The CDR3, as DNA: TGCAGCGTTAAAGCCGGGGACAGGAGCACAGATACGCAGTATTTT. Translation: CSVKAGDRSTDTQYF.

The CDR3 sequence: CASSPVGVSPLHF. In DNA, the CDR3 is TGTGCCAGCAGCCCCGTAGGGGTATCACCCCTCCACTTT. The gene calls are TRBV11-2 and TRBJ1-6; weak D call: TRBD1 (5 bases). Germline V CDR1 and CDR2: SGHAT, FQNNGV. CDR3 size: 13 residues. V dropped 5 bases and J dropped 10 bases, with 12 bases sitting between them. Combining the CDR3 with reference TRBV11-2 and TRBJ1-6 gives the whole variable domain EAGVAQSPRYKIIEKRQSVAFWCNPISGHATLYWYQQILGQGPKLLIQFQNNGVVDDSQLPKDRFSAERLKGVDSTLKIQPAKLEDSAVYLCASSPVGVSPLHFGNGTRLTVT.

With respect to this clonotype: The junction differs from germline at one of its ends, possibly a read error. CDR3: CASSDTASGRVEQFF. The CDR3 DNA reads TGTGCAAGCAGTGATACGGCTAGCGGGAGGGTTGAGCAGTTCTTC. V usage is TRBV2 and J usage is TRBJ2-1, with TRBD2 matching over 12 bases. In germline, CDR1 is SNHLY, CDR2 FYNNEI. There are 15 residues in the CDR3.

This clonotype has ten or more counts. This chain uses TRBV7-9 with TRBJ1-1; D is unresolved. This CDR3 comprises 13 residues. Looked up from germline, CDR1 is SEHNR and CDR2 is FQNEAQ (reference sequence). V was pared by 0 bases and J by 1 base, with 3 bases between. This CDR3 reads CASSLAGNTEAFF. The DNA of the CDR3 is TGTGCCAGCAGCTTAGCTGGGAACACTGAAGCTTTCTTT.

Comment on this clonotype: A clone one base away is much larger, so this may be a read error. The V gene is TRBV14, the J gene TRBJ2-1; D may be TRBD2 (5 bases). Trimming cost V 0 bases and J 6 bases, with 15 bases left between them. The CDR3 is 16 amino acids. Germline values: CDR1 SGHDN, CDR2 FVKESK. The CDR3 reads CASSQDRTLSGNEQFF. The CDR3 DNA is TGTGCCAGCAGCCAAGATAGGACTCTGTCTGGCAATGAGCAGTTCTTC.

This rearrangement joins TRBV20-1 to TRBJ2-7, with 9 bases that match TRBD1. Unmatched junction bases numbered 10, after V lost 3 bases and J lost 4 bases. In germline, CDR1 is DFQATT, CDR2 SNEGSKA (reference sequence). This CDR3 contains 15 residues. This chain's CDR3 is CSARVPFGTGYEQYF. As DNA, the CDR3 is TGCAGTGCTAGGGTACCTTTCGGGACAGGGTACGAGCAGTACTTC.

As for this clonotype: A clone one base away is much larger, so this may be a read error. The chain uses TRBV6-1 and TRBJ2-1; 7 nucleotides line up with TRBD1. The CDR3 totals 14 residues. Germline V gives CDR1 MNHNS, CDR2 SASEGT. CDR3 sequence reads: CASRAGTAYIEQFF. The CDR3 bases are TGTGCCAGCAGGGCCGGGACAGCCTACATTGAGCAGTTCTTC.

The V gene is TRBV28, the J gene TRBJ2-7; tentatively, D is TRBD2 (7 bases). The CDR3 extends over 15 amino acids. CDR1 and CDR2 (germline): MDHEN, SYDVKM. With 3 bases removed from V and 1 base from J, the gap between germline ends came to 13 bases. The CDR3 region is CASSLGGHVSYEQYF. DNA for the CDR3: TGTGCCAGCAGTTTGGGGGGGCATGTTTCCTACGAGCAGTACTTC.

As regards this clonotype: Relative to the germline gene, one junction end is altered; a read error may explain this. This rearrangement joins TRBV6-6 to TRBJ2-2; 7 bases are a match to TRBD1. Germline V gene lookup returns CDR1 MNHNY and CDR2 SVGAGI (reference sequence). The length of the CDR3 is 13 residues. This CDR3 is CASSIQGDGELFF. In DNA form, the CDR3 reads TGTGCCAGCAGTATCCAGGGGGACGGGGAGCTGTTCTTT.